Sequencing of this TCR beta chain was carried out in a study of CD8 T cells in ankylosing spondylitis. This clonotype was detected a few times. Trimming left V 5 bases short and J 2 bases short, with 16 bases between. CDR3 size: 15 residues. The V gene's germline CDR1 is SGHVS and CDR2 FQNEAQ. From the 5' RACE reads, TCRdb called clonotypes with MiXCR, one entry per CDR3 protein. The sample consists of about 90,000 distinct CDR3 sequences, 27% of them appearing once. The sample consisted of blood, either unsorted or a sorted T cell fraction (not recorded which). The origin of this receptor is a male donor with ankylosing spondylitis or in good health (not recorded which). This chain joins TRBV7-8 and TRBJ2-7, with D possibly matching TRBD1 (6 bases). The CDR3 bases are TGTGCCAGCAGCCTCAGGGGAATTACTACCTACGAGCAGTACGTC. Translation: CASSLRGITTYEQYV.